This T cell receptor (beta chain) appears in the sequencing data of a study of tumor-infiltrating lymphocytes in localized non-small cell lung cancer. The V and J ends lost 4 bases and 1 base, in that order; junction bases with no gene match: 3. This CDR3 spans 16 amino acids. Germline loops: CDR1 MGHRA, CDR2 YSYEKL. Here immunoSEQ multiplex PCR was the method, and the copy in TCRdb shows in-frame clones only, minus some. The sample lists some 10,000 clones, approximately 84% seen once, with under 7.5% in the top ten. The chain joins TRBV4-1 to TRBJ1-5, with 11 bases lining up with TRBD1. The sample comprised uninvolved lung tissue not adjacent to the tumor. The TCR sequence derives from a human donor with non-small cell lung cancer. CDR3 amino acids: CASSPGQGGSNQPQHF. The DNA for the CDR3 is TGCGCCAGCAGCCCGGGACAGGGGGGCAGCAATCAGCCCCAGCATTTT.